The 21 T cell receptor beta chains presented below share a single source sample, sequenced in a study of T cell responses to AZD1222 COVID-19 vaccine. Some clones are missing from TCRdb's copy, which holds only in-frame ones; the method was immunoSEQ multiplex PCR. Of roughly 97,000 clones in the sample, 85% to 90% are singletons; the top ten hold about 7.8%. Material: peripheral blood, obtained on day 0 of AZD1222 vaccination. Receptor source: an adult in good health.

The V gene is TRBV19, the J gene TRBJ2-7; possible D gene TRBD2, 6 bases. Trimming removed 5 bases at V and 0 bases at J, with 14 bases between. Germline V lookup: CDR1 LNHDA, CDR2 SQIVND (reference sequence). CDR3 length equals 15 residues. The CDR3 reads CASSLGPGDSYEQYF. The CDR3, as DNA: TGTGCCAGTAGTCTTGGTCCGGGGGACTCCTACGAGCAGTACTTC. Variable domain in full (rest from reference TRBV19 and TRBJ2-7): DGGITQSPKYLFRKEGQNVTLSCEQNLNHDAMYWYRQDPGQGLRLIYYSQIVNDFQKGDIAEGYSVSREKKESFPLTVTSAQKNPTAFYLCASSLGPGDSYEQYFGPGTRLTVT.

This chain joins TRBV18 and TRBJ1-6, with D possibly TRBD1 on 6 matching bases. Germline V gene sequence: CDR1 KGHSH, CDR2 LQKENI. This CDR3 is built from 15 residues. V lost 0 bases to trimming and J lost 8 bases, with 11 bases between them. The DNA for the CDR3 is TGTGCCAGCTCACCACCAGGGCAGGGGCATTCACCCCTCCACTTT. It codes for CASSPPGQGHSPLHF.

This clone was found a few times. The chain uses TRBV6-4 and TRBJ1-6, with unresolved D. Germline CDR1 is MRHNA and CDR2 is SNTAGT. This CDR3 has 14 residues. V shed 4 bases and J shed 7 bases, with 11 bases lying between them. The CDR3 coding sequence is TGTGCCAGCAGTGTGCGGGCGGAGAATTCACCCCTCCACTTT. This codes for CASSVRAENSPLHF.

The DNA for the CDR3 is TGTGCCAGCAGGGGAGCCGGTCTGTCTTTTTTCGGGTACACCTTC. Protein product: CASRGAGLSFFGYTF. The chain joins TRBV6-5 to TRBJ1-2; the D is unclear. CDR3 size: 15 residues. Germline values: CDR1 MNHEY, CDR2 SVGAGI. Deletions cut 6 bases from V and 11 bases from J, with 25 bases between.

CDR3 DNA: TGTGCCAGCAGGGGCATCCGGGGGGGCCGGGAGACCCAGTACTTC. Its protein product is CASRGIRGGRETQYF. The genes are TRBV5-4 and TRBJ2-5, with 8 bases fitting TRBD2. Losses at the gene ends were 5 bases for V and 5 bases for J; bases not matched to a gene: 11. This CDR3 is built from 15 residues. Germline values: CDR1 SGHNT, CDR2 YYREEE (reference sequence).

V and J are TRBV2 and TRBJ2-7; D gene unclear. Trimming left V 6 bases short and J 5 bases short, with 11 bases between. CDR1 is SNHLY and CDR2 is FYNNEI in the germline V gene. The CDR3 covers 12 residues. DNA for the CDR3: TGTGCCAGCAGGGTGCTACGTAACGAGCAGTACTTC. Its translation is CASRVLRNEQYF.

This chain joins TRBV19 and TRBJ2-3, with 8 nucleotides matching TRBD1. Unmatched junction bases numbered 12, after V lost 7 bases and J lost 6 bases. The germline V gene encodes CDR1 LNHDA and CDR2 SQIVND (reference sequence). The CDR3 length is 15 residues. The CDR3 loop is CASIRGQGASDTQYF. For the CDR3, the DNA is TGTGCCAGTATCAGAGGTCAGGGGGCATCCGATACGCAGTATTTT.

The CDR3 DNA reads TGTGCCAGCAGCAATAACTATGGCTACACCTTC. Amino acid sequence: CASSNNYGYTF. This rearrangement joins TRBV7-2 to TRBJ1-2; D uncertain. Per the germline V gene, CDR1 is SGHTA and CDR2 is FQGNSA. Trimming shortened V by 5 bases and J by 1 base, and 2 bases separated the two germline ends. The CDR3 consists of 11 residues.

The gene calls are TRBV19 and TRBJ1-2; 8 bases fit TRBD1. CDR1 is LNHDA and CDR2 is SQIVND in the germline V gene (reference sequence). CDR3 size: 13 residues. J gave up 6 bases and V 6 bases, and 6 bases lay outside the gene matches. The CDR3 spells CASSFGQGDGYTF. The CDR3 DNA sequence: TGTGCCAGTAGCTTTGGACAGGGTGATGGCTACACCTTC.

The V call is TRBV7-8, the J call TRBJ1-3; D is possibly TRBD1 (6 bases). The CDR3 length is 14 residues. The ends were cut back, 2 bases at V and 6 bases at J, with 11 bases in the middle. Germline assignment: CDR1 SGHVS and CDR2 FQNEAQ. DNA of the CDR3: TGTGCCAGCAGCTTATCCACAGGGATAAACACCATATATTTT. Protein: CASSLSTGINTIYF.

This clone was observed once. The chain couples TRBV21-1 to TRBJ2-2; the table's D call TRBD2 went unverified against the DNA. TRBV21-1 is given as a pseudogene. This CDR3 is built from 13 residues. Here the CDR3 reads CASSKVPAGELFF. CDR3 DNA: TGTGCCAGCAGCAAAGTCCCGGCCGGGGAGCTGTTTTTT.

The chain employs TRBV19 and TRBJ2-7, with D maybe TRBD1 (6 bases). CDR3 length: 13 residues. V was pared by 9 bases and J by 0 bases, with 12 bases between. Germline assignment: CDR1 LNHDA and CDR2 SQIVND (reference sequence). The CDR3 nucleotides read TGTGCCAGCAAAAGGGACAACTCCTACGAGCAGTACTTC. Translating it yields CASKRDNSYEQYF.

V gene TRBV4-1 combines with J gene TRBJ2-7, with a possible D match to TRBD2 (6 bases). The CDR3 totals 16 residues. V lost 4 bases and J lost 5, with 21 bases in between. The germline V gene encodes CDR1 MGHRA and CDR2 YSYEKL. CDR3: CASSLLGGTAPDEQYF. CDR3 DNA: TGCGCCAGCAGCCTCCTCGGAGGGACTGCACCTGACGAGCAGTACTTC.

The chain has TRBV7-2 and TRBJ2-1, with a weak D call TRBD2 (6 bases). The CDR3 is 15 amino acids. Germline loops: CDR1 SGHTA, CDR2 FQGNSA. V lost 6 bases and J 4 bases, leaving 16 bases between the germline ends. Written as DNA, the CDR3 is TGTGCCAGCAGACCTCCCGGGGGTAGATACAATGAGCAGTTCTTC. This sequence encodes CASRPPGGRYNEQFF.

The rearrangement links TRBV7-2 to TRBJ2-6; D remains ambiguous. The CDR3 is 14 residues long. The V and J ends lost 8 bases and 2 bases respectively, with 10 bases between them. The germline V gene has CDR1 SGHTA and CDR2 FQGNSA. DNA of the CDR3: TGTGCCAGCGTTTCAAAAGCTGGGGCCAACGTCCTGACTTTC. It codes for CASVSKAGANVLTF.

The V and J genes are TRBV19 and TRBJ2-7; D is undetermined. This CDR3 comprises 14 residues. V gave up 7 bases and J gave up 0 bases, with 13 bases separating them. CDR1 and CDR2 from the germline V gene are LNHDA and SQIVND (reference sequence). The DNA for the CDR3 is TGTGCCAGTACCCCGAGCCCTCTCTCCTACGAGCAGTACTTC. Translated, it gives CASTPSPLSYEQYF.

V and J are TRBV27 and TRBJ1-1; possibly TRBD1 for D (5 bases). V was trimmed by 4 bases and J by 1 base, leaving 19 bases between them. The CDR3 runs 17 residues. Germline V gives CDR1 MNHEY, CDR2 SMNVEV (reference sequence). CDR3 loop: CASSSPGPGEGNTEAFF. The CDR3 DNA reads as TGTGCCAGCAGTTCCCCCGGACCGGGGGAGGGGAACACTGAAGCTTTCTTT.

This chain joins TRBV30 and TRBJ2-5; 9 positions agree with TRBD2. CDR1 and CDR2 (germline): GTSNPN, SVGIG (reference sequence). The trim removed 3 bases at V and 5 bases at J, leaving 19 bases unmatched. The CDR3 contains 18 residues. CDR3 sequence: CAWSSTWRAGGPRETQYF. In DNA form, the CDR3 reads TGTGCCTGGAGCTCCACCTGGAGGGCGGGAGGGCCCCGGGAGACCCAGTACTTC.

The chain carries TRBV9 and TRBJ2-7, with TRBD2 matching 15 bases. This CDR3 contains 16 residues. CDR1 is SGDLS, CDR2 YYNGEE, per germline. The trim removed 4 bases at V and 5 bases at J, leaving 7 bases unmatched. CDR3 sequence (DNA): TGTGCCAGCAGCAGGACTAGCGGGAGGGCCGGGAACGAGCAGTACTTC. Translating gives CASSRTSGRAGNEQYF.

The V call is TRBV28, the J call TRBJ2-1; no definite D call. The V and J ends lost 1 base and 4 bases respectively, with 8 bases between them. This CDR3 contains 14 residues. In germline, CDR1 is MDHEN, CDR2 SYDVKM. As DNA, the CDR3 is TGTGCCAGCAGTTTATCAGGAGATTACAATGAGCAGTTCTTC. Translation: CASSLSGDYNEQFF. The complete variable domain, with remaining parts taken from reference TRBV28 and TRBJ2-1, reads DVKVTQSSRYLVKRTGEKVFLECVQDMDHENMFWYRQDPGLGLRLIYFSYDVKMKEKGDIPEGYSVSREKKERFSLILESASTNQTSMYLCASSLSGDYNEQFFGPGTRLTVL.

This chain connects TRBV18 to TRBJ1-5, with TRBD1 as a possible D gene (5 bases). The V gene's germline CDR1 is KGHSH and CDR2 LQKENI. This CDR3 has 14 residues. V shed 2 bases and J shed 5 bases, with 10 bases lying between them. The DNA of the CDR3 is TGTGCCAGCTCACCAATGGGGGGGGATCAGCCCCAGCATTTT. Translation: CASSPMGGDQPQHF.